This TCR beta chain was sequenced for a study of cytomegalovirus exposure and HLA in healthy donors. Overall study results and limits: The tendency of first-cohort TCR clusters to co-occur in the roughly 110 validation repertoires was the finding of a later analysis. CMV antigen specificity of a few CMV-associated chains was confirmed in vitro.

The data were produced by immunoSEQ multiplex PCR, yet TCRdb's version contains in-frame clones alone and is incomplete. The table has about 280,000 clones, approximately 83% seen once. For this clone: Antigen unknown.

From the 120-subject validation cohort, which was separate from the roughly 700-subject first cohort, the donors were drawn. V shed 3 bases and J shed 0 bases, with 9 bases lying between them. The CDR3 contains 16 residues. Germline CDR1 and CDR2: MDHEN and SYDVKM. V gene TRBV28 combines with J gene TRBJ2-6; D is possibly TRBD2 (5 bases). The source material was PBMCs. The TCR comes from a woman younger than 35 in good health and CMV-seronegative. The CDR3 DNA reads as TGTGCCAGCAGTTTGGGCGGGCGCTCTGGGGCCAACGTCCTGACTTTC. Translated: CASSLGGRSGANVLTF.